Listed below are T cell receptor beta chains from one sample, sequenced in a study of PD-1 blockade in mismatch repair-deficient tumors. Generated by immunoSEQ multiplex PCR, the TCRdb table keeps only in-frame clones and is missing some. The profile shows tens of thousands of clones, over 70% of them singletons. The sequences come from PBMCs, collected 38 to 40 weeks after starting pembrolizumab. The receptor source for this set is an adult with mismatch repair-deficient cancer. Both conserved end residues are part of each CDR3. The D gene is left open where the match is weak. The listing skips clone size in some rows; elsewhere it reads once, few, many or a size class.

V gene: TRBV7-9
J gene: TRBJ2-3
D gene: TRBD2
clone size: .
CDR3 protein: CASSYGLEGQYF
CDR3 DNA: TGTGCCAGCAGCTATGGACTAGAGGGGCAGTATTTT

V gene: TRBV7-2
J gene: TRBJ1-4
D gene: TRBD1
clone size: .
CDR3 protein: CASSPRQGALSNEKLFF
CDR3 DNA: TGTGCCAGCAGCCCCCGACAGGGGGCGCTTTCTAATGAAAAACTGTTTTTT

V gene: TRBV2
J gene: TRBJ2-1
D gene: .
clone size: few
CDR3 protein: CASSVTSSPNNEQFF
CDR3 DNA: TGTGCCAGCAGTGTCACTAGCAGTCCCAACAATGAGCAGTTCTTC

V gene: TRBV9
J gene: TRBJ2-5
D gene: .
clone size: .
CDR3 protein: CASSVDLAGWETQYF
CDR3 DNA: TGTGCCAGCAGCGTAGATTTGGCAGGATGGGAGACCCAGTACTTC

V gene: TRBV5-4
J gene: TRBJ2-2
D gene: TRBD1
clone size: .
CDR3 protein: CASSSGQGYTGELFF
CDR3 DNA: TGTGCCAGCAGCTCGGGACAGGGATACACCGGGGAGCTGTTTTTT

V gene: TRBV7-3
J gene: TRBJ2-5
D gene: .
clone size: .
CDR3 protein: CASSLSGSFRGETQYF
CDR3 DNA: TGTGCCAGCAGCTTATCCGGGTCCTTCCGCGGAGAGACCCAGTACTTC

V gene: TRBV7-3
J gene: TRBJ2-3
D gene: TRBD2
clone size: .
CDR3 protein: CASSPTGLAGDGSTDTQYF
CDR3 DNA: TGTGCCAGCAGCCCAACCGGACTAGCGGGAGACGGGAGCACAGATACGCAGTATTTT

V gene: TRBV25-1
J gene: TRBJ2-1
D gene: .
clone size: once
CDR3 protein: CASSISVDYNEQFF
CDR3 DNA: TGTGCCAGCTCGATTAGCGTCGACTACAATGAGCAGTTCTTC

V gene: TRBV7-9
J gene: TRBJ1-2
D gene: .
clone size: .
CDR3 protein: CASSSLFEAGSPIGYTF
CDR3 DNA: TGTGCCAGCAGCTCGTTATTTGAAGCGGGTAGCCCTATCGGCTACACCTTC

V gene: TRBV5-6
J gene: TRBJ2-7
D gene: .
clone size: .
CDR3 protein: CASSYARQYPYEQYF
CDR3 DNA: TGTGCCAGCAGCTACGCTAGACAGTACCCCTACGAGCAGTACTTC

V gene: TRBV11-3
J gene: TRBJ2-1
D gene: .
clone size: few
CDR3 protein: CASSLREEQFF
CDR3 DNA: TGTGCCAGCAGCTTAAGGGAGGAGCAGTTCTTC

V gene: TRBV5-5
J gene: TRBJ2-7
D gene: TRBD2
clone size: few
CDR3 protein: CASSFGLASYEQYF
CDR3 DNA: TGTGCCAGCAGCTTCGGACTAGCGAGCTACGAGCAGTACTTC

V gene: TRBV29-1
J gene: TRBJ2-1
D gene: .
clone size: .
CDR3 protein: CSVQTGTLDEQFF
CDR3 DNA: TGCAGCGTGCAAACCGGGACTCTGGATGAGCAGTTCTTC

V gene: TRBV6-5
J gene: TRBJ2-7
D gene: TRBD1
clone size: .
CDR3 protein: CASSYSGTGLREQYF
CDR3 DNA: TGTGCCAGCAGTTACTCCGGGACAGGTCTAAGGGAGCAGTACTTC

V gene: TRBV30
J gene: TRBJ1-5
D gene: TRBD1
clone size: .
CDR3 protein: CAWSRPGQGIQPQHF
CDR3 DNA: TGTGCCTGGAGTCGCCCGGGACAGGGGATCCAGCCCCAGCATTTT

V gene: TRBV7-7
J gene: TRBJ2-1
D gene: .
clone size: .
CDR3 protein: CASRALPNEQFF
CDR3 DNA: TGTGCTAGCAGGGCCCTCCCCAATGAGCAGTTCTTC

V gene: TRBV2
J gene: TRBJ2-2
D gene: .
clone size: .
CDR3 protein: CASSEERGSGELFF
CDR3 DNA: TGTGCCAGCAGTGAAGAAAGGGGGTCCGGGGAGCTGTTTTTT

V gene: TRBV19
J gene: TRBJ2-1
D gene: TRBD2
clone size: .
CDR3 protein: CASTPGLFYNEQFF
CDR3 DNA: TGTGCCAGTACCCCGGGACTATTTTACAATGAGCAGTTCTTC

V gene: TRBV7-3
J gene: TRBJ2-3
D gene: TRBD1
clone size: .
CDR3 protein: CASSETGVTDTQYF
CDR3 DNA: TGTGCCAGCAGCGAGACAGGGGTCACAGATACGCAGTATTTT

V gene: TRBV11-3
J gene: TRBJ1-1
D gene: TRBD1
clone size: .
CDR3 protein: CASSTGTGGEMNTEAFF
CDR3 DNA: TGTGCCAGCAGCACCGGGACAGGGGGAGAAATGAACACTGAAGCTTTCTTT

V gene: TRBV5-1
J gene: TRBJ1-6
D gene: .
clone size: .
CDR3 protein: CATSASPASNSPLHF
CDR3 DNA: TGCGCCACCTCAGCTTCCCCAGCGAGTAATTCACCCCTCCACTTT

V gene: TRBV15
J gene: TRBJ2-5
D gene: TRBD2
clone size: .
CDR3 protein: CATRGAGLAGQETQYF
CDR3 DNA: TGTGCCACGAGAGGGGCGGGACTAGCGGGCCAAGAGACCCAGTACTTC

V gene: TRBV5-6
J gene: TRBJ2-5
D gene: .
clone size: .
CDR3 protein: CASSEDSSRETQYF
CDR3 DNA: TGTGCCAGCAGCGAGGACAGCAGTCGAGAGACCCAGTACTTC

V gene: TRBV7-9
J gene: TRBJ1-2
D gene: TRBD1
clone size: once
CDR3 protein: CASSLGRDRGGYTF
CDR3 DNA: TGTGCCAGCAGCTTAGGACGGGACAGGGGTGGCTACACCTTC

V gene: TRBV28
J gene: TRBJ1-1
D gene: .
clone size: .
CDR3 protein: CAIIGAGTPNTEAFF
CDR3 DNA: TGTGCCATCATAGGGGCTGGAACTCCTAACACTGAAGCTTTCTTT

V gene: TRBV18
J gene: TRBJ2-4
D gene: .
clone size: .
CDR3 protein: CASSIAGQGKNIQYF
CDR3 DNA: TGTGCCAGCTCAATAGCAGGGCAGGGGAAAAACATTCAGTACTTC

V gene: TRBV5-1
J gene: TRBJ2-1
D gene: TRBD2
clone size: .
CDR3 protein: CASSLGGLARGNNEQFF
CDR3 DNA: TGCGCCAGCAGCTTGGGGGGACTAGCGAGGGGTAACAATGAGCAGTTCTTC

V gene: TRBV27
J gene: TRBJ1-2
D gene: TRBD1
clone size: .
CDR3 protein: CASSLRGQFNYGYTF
CDR3 DNA: TGTGCCAGCAGTTTAAGGGGACAGTTTAACTATGGCTACACCTTC

V gene: TRBV19
J gene: TRBJ2-6
D gene: TRBD1
clone size: .
CDR3 protein: CASSPSGQFLSGANVLTF
CDR3 DNA: TGTGCCAGTAGCCCGTCGGGACAGTTCCTCTCTGGGGCCAACGTCCTGACTTTC

V gene: TRBV29-1
J gene: TRBJ2-7
D gene: TRBD1
clone size: .
CDR3 protein: CSVDEGAGSYEQYF
CDR3 DNA: TGCAGCGTTGATGAGGGGGCTGGGTCCTACGAGCAGTACTTC

V gene: TRBV6-1
J gene: TRBJ2-2
D gene: .
clone size: .
CDR3 protein: CASSEFGGELFF
CDR3 DNA: TGTGCCAGCAGTGAATTCGGGGGAGAACTGTTTTTT

V gene: TRBV30
J gene: TRBJ1-2
D gene: .
clone size: .
CDR3 protein: CAWRTQGWKANYGYTF
CDR3 DNA: TGTGCCTGGAGGACTCAGGGGTGGAAAGCTAACTATGGCTACACCTTC

V gene: TRBV28
J gene: TRBJ2-7
D gene: .
clone size: few
CDR3 protein: CASSLGLYEQYF
CDR3 DNA: TGTGCCAGTTCCCTGGGACTCTACGAGCAGTACTTC

V gene: TRBV11-3
J gene: TRBJ2-2
D gene: TRBD1
clone size: .
CDR3 protein: CASSSRGGELFF
CDR3 DNA: TGTGCCAGCAGCTCCAGGGGGGGGGAGCTGTTTTTT

V gene: TRBV5-1
J gene: TRBJ2-1
D gene: .
clone size: .
CDR3 protein: CASSLAMGRGTDEQFF
CDR3 DNA: TGCGCCAGCAGCTTGGCCATGGGCAGGGGTACTGATGAGCAGTTCTTC

V gene: TRBV6-1
J gene: TRBJ2-7
D gene: TRBD2
clone size: .
CDR3 protein: CASSSGLAGGSEQYF
CDR3 DNA: TGTGCCAGCAGTTCGGGACTAGCGGGAGGGTCCGAGCAGTACTTC

V gene: TRBV29-1
J gene: TRBJ2-1
D gene: .
clone size: .
CDR3 protein: CSVEGGTGFF
CDR3 DNA: TGCAGCGTTGAAGGCGGGACGGGGTTCTTC

V gene: TRBV28
J gene: TRBJ1-1
D gene: TRBD1
clone size: .
CDR3 protein: CASSLRGPPAKAFF
CDR3 DNA: TGTGCCAGCAGTTTAAGGGGGCCCCCCGCCAAAGCTTTCTTT

V gene: TRBV5-1
J gene: TRBJ1-1
D gene: TRBD1
clone size: .
CDR3 protein: CASSLGVGTGNTEAFF
CDR3 DNA: TGCGCCAGCAGCTTGGGAGTCGGGACAGGGAACACTGAAGCTTTCTTT

V gene: TRBV5-4
J gene: TRBJ2-7
D gene: TRBD2
clone size: few
CDR3 protein: CASSLAVLAGVNEQYF
CDR3 DNA: TGTGCCAGCAGCTTGGCAGTACTAGCGGGAGTTAACGAGCAGTACTTC

V gene: TRBV11-3
J gene: TRBJ2-3
D gene: TRBD2
clone size: .
CDR3 protein: CASSFSSGSGEDTQYF
CDR3 DNA: TGTGCCAGCAGCTTCTCTAGCGGGAGTGGGGAAGATACGCAGTATTTT

V gene: TRBV4-1
J gene: TRBJ2-3
D gene: .
clone size: .
CDR3 protein: CASSQDGVPGADTQYF
CDR3 DNA: TGCGCCAGCAGCCAAGATGGGGTTCCGGGAGCAGATACGCAGTATTTT

V gene: TRBV9
J gene: TRBJ2-1
D gene: TRBD2
clone size: .
CDR3 protein: CASSTGLAGPYNEQFF
CDR3 DNA: TGTGCCAGCAGCACAGGACTAGCGGGCCCCTACAATGAGCAGTTCTTC

V gene: TRBV19
J gene: TRBJ1-4
D gene: TRBD1
clone size: .
CDR3 protein: CASSIIGTGDEKLFF
CDR3 DNA: TGTGCCAGTAGTATAATCGGGACAGGGGATGAAAAACTGTTTTTT

V gene: TRBV28
J gene: TRBJ1-5
D gene: TRBD1
clone size: once
CDR3 protein: CASSLGQGDQPQHF
CDR3 DNA: TGTGCCAGCAGTTTAGGACAGGGAGATCAGCCCCAGCATTTT

V gene: TRBV27
J gene: TRBJ2-3
D gene: TRBD2
clone size: .
CDR3 protein: CASTALAGGRGDTQYF
CDR3 DNA: TGTGCCAGCACCGCCCTAGCGGGAGGGCGGGGAGATACGCAGTATTTT

V gene: TRBV2
J gene: TRBJ2-7
D gene: TRBD1
clone size: .
CDR3 protein: CASSALGQGDEQYF
CDR3 DNA: TGTGCCAGCAGCGCACTGGGACAGGGTGACGAGCAGTACTTC

V gene: TRBV28
J gene: TRBJ2-7
D gene: TRBD1
clone size: .
CDR3 protein: CASRYPQGATYEQYF
CDR3 DNA: TGTGCCAGCAGGTACCCTCAGGGGGCGACCTACGAGCAGTACTTC

V gene: TRBV4-1
J gene: TRBJ2-7
D gene: TRBD2
clone size: .
CDR3 protein: CASSQALAGVYEQYF
CDR3 DNA: TGCGCCAGCAGCCAAGCTCTAGCGGGAGTCTACGAGCAGTACTTC

V gene: TRBV2
J gene: TRBJ2-3
D gene: .
clone size: .
CDR3 protein: CASGRGLSTDTQYF
CDR3 DNA: TGTGCCAGCGGACGAGGGCTTAGCACAGATACGCAGTATTTT

V gene: TRBV5-1
J gene: TRBJ2-1
D gene: TRBD1
clone size: .
CDR3 protein: CASSLGQGYGEQFF
CDR3 DNA: TGCGCCAGCAGCCTCGGACAGGGGTACGGTGAGCAGTTCTTC

V gene: TRBV27
J gene: TRBJ1-1
D gene: .
clone size: .
CDR3 protein: CASTLGGGFSTEAFF
CDR3 DNA: TGTGCCAGCACCTTGGGGGGGGGATTTAGCACTGAAGCTTTCTTT

V gene: TRBV7-9
J gene: TRBJ1-3
D gene: .
clone size: few
CDR3 protein: CASSLSKDSGNTIYF
CDR3 DNA: TGTGCCAGCAGCTTAAGCAAAGACTCTGGAAACACCATATATTTT